This T cell receptor beta chain emerged from a study of T cell repertoires in cytomegalovirus infection. Using its own MiXCR run on the reads, TCRdb lists one record per CDR3 protein. This table has about 55,000 distinct CDR3 sequences, over 15% appearing once. A few counts support this clonotype. The antigen is unknown. The CDR3 is 15 residues long. Germline V CDR1 and CDR2: SGHVS, FQNEAQ. The V gene end was trimmed by 0 bases and the J gene end by 2 bases; junction bases not matched to a gene: 4. The material sequenced was CD8+ T cells from cultured PBMCs, taken from culture after CMV antigen stimulation. This sequence was found in a human donor in good health (CMV status not recorded). Some clones in this sample may be carry-over from other donors' samples. The chain joins TRBV7-8 to TRBJ2-7, with TRBD1 identical over 7 bases. The CDR3 DNA reads TGTGCCAGCAGCTTAGCCAGGGGGACCACCTACGAGCAGTACTTC. It is translated as CASSLARGTTYEQYF. Together with reference TRBV7-8 and TRBJ2-7, the CDR3 gives the full variable domain: GAGVSQSPRYKVAKRGQDVALRCDPISGHVSLFWYQQALGQGPEFLTYFQNEAQLDKSGLPSDRFFAERPEGSVSTLKIQRTQQEDSAVYLCASSLARGTTYEQYFGPGTRLTVT.